Following are 29 T cell receptor beta chains from one sample sequenced in a study of blood T cell repertoires in COVID-19. The assay was immunoSEQ multiplex PCR, and TCRdb's table has in-frame clones only and misses some. The data show roughly 90,000 clones, with approximately 83% seen just once and less than 2.5% held by the top ten. Sequenced sample: peripheral blood. These TCRs come from a woman between 70 and 85 years old with acute or convalescent COVID-19.

This clone was recorded only once. The V gene is TRBV28, the J gene TRBJ2-3, with TRBD2 identical over 7 bases. Germline CDR1 MDHEN, CDR2 SYDVKM. The CDR3 spans 16 residues. With V trimmed by 4 bases and J by 0 bases, 7 bases remained unmatched. The CDR3 region has the DNA TGTGCCAGCAGTTCCCCGAGCGGGGAGAGCACAGATACGCAGTATTTT. This translates into CASSSPSGESTDTQYF.

The rearrangement links TRBV28 to TRBJ1-1, with D possibly being TRBD1 (6 bases). Per germline, CDR1 MDHEN and CDR2 SYDVKM. The V end lost 5 bases, the J end lost 1 base, and 14 bases lay between the germline ends. This CDR3 comprises 15 residues. The CDR3 DNA is TGTGCCAGCAGTCTCCCAGGGGATGGGAACACTGAAGCTTTCTTT. Translation: CASSLPGDGNTEAFF.

The chain recombines TRBV7-9 with TRBJ1-2, with D uncertain. Trimming stripped 6 bases from V and 2 bases from J, with 16 bases between. CDR3 length: 15 amino acids. Germline V lookup: CDR1 SEHNR, CDR2 FQNEAQ (reference sequence). For the CDR3, the DNA is TGTGCCAGCAGTTACCGGTCGACTGGGAACTATGGCTACACCTTC. The encoded protein is CASSYRSTGNYGYTF.

V gene TRBV7-9 combines with J gene TRBJ1-2, with D unresolved. Trimming shortened V by 3 bases and J by 6 bases, and 8 bases separated the two germline ends. Germline lookup yields CDR1 SEHNR and CDR2 FQNEAQ (reference sequence). The CDR3 loop spans 12 amino acids. This CDR3 is CASSFSGNGYTF. CDR3 bases: TGTGCCAGCAGCTTCTCGGGGAATGGCTACACCTTC.

The chain links TRBV5-1 to TRBJ2-5; 10 bases align to TRBD2. Unmatched junction bases numbered 6, after V lost 2 bases and J lost 5 bases. Germline CDR1 SGHRS, CDR2 YFSETQ. This CDR3 has 15 amino acids. CDR3 coding DNA: TGCGCCAGCAGCTTCGAGCGGGGGGGCACGGAGACCCAGTACTTC. It codes for CASSFERGGTETQYF.

The rearrangement uses TRBV6-5 and TRBJ2-2; maybe TRBD2 (6 bases). Germline-derived CDR1 and CDR2 are MNHEY and SVGAGI. This CDR3 has 12 amino acids. The V gene lost 7 bases and the J gene lost 7 bases, with 10 bases spanning the gap. CDR3: CASTRGFGELFF. DNA for the CDR3: TGTGCCAGCACTCGGGGGTTCGGGGAGCTGTTTTTT.

The V call is TRBV5-1, the J call TRBJ1-5, with 7 bases that match TRBD1. Germline CDR1 and CDR2: SGHRS and YFSETQ. This CDR3 region has 15 residues. V shed 4 bases, J shed 3 bases, and the junction held 7 bases outside the gene matches. The CDR3 bases are TGCGCCAGCAGCGAGGGGGACAGTTTCAATCAGCCCCAGCATTTT. Translation: CASSEGDSFNQPQHF.

The rearrangement joins TRBV7-9 to TRBJ1-1, with 7 bases matching TRBD1. Germline V CDR1 and CDR2: SEHNR, FQNEAQ (reference sequence). CDR3 size: 15 residues. Trimming removed 5 bases from V and 2 bases from J; junction bases left unmatched: 8. For the CDR3, the DNA is TGTGCCAGCAGCCCGTCCGGGACAGCCAACACTGAAGCTTTCTTT. Its translation is CASSPSGTANTEAFF.

This chain connects TRBV3-1 (or the pseudogene TRBV3-2) to TRBJ2-5, with TRBD2 as a possible D gene (6 bases). Looked up from germline, CDR1 is LGHDT and CDR2 is YNNKEL (reference sequence). The CDR3 contains 12 residues. The CDR3 DNA reads as TGTGCTTCAGCGGGTTGGGGGGAGACCCAGTACTTC. Its translation: CASAGWGETQYF.

The chain joins TRBV6-1 to TRBJ2-2; D is ambiguous. Trimming took off 0 bases at V and 7 bases at J, with 6 bases between the two ends. The CDR3 totals 13 residues. Looked up from germline, CDR1 is MNHNS and CDR2 is SASEGT. This chain's CDR3 is CASSEAPHGELFF. CDR3 nucleotides: TGTGCCAGCAGTGAAGCCCCCCACGGGGAGCTGTTTTTT.

The rearrangement uses TRBV5-1 and TRBJ1-1; possibly TRBD1 for D (5 bases). Trimming removed 0 bases from V and 8 bases from J, with 11 bases in between. CDR1 and CDR2 from the germline V gene are SGHRS and YFSETQ. The CDR3 totals 13 residues. The CDR3 region is CASSLARDSEAFF. CDR3 nucleotide sequence: TGCGCCAGCAGCTTGGCCCGAGACAGCGAAGCTTTCTTT.

This chain joins TRBV6-6 and TRBJ2-2, with D hard to call. CDR1 and CDR2 (germline): MNHNY, SVGAGI (reference sequence). The V and J ends lost 4 bases and 5 bases respectively, with 5 bases between them. The CDR3 contains 12 residues. The CDR3 DNA reads as TGTGCCAGCAGTTTTACTACCGGGGAGCTGTTTTTT. This codes for CASSFTTGELFF.

The chain links TRBV29-1 to TRBJ1-1; D is possibly TRBD1 (5 bases). This CDR3 contains 11 residues. V shed 3 bases and J shed 10 bases, with 12 bases lying between them. In germline, CDR1 is SQVTM, CDR2 ANQGSEA. The CDR3, as DNA: TGCAGCGTTGAGGACGGACACGGAGCTTTCTTT. Residues: CSVEDGHGAFF.

The CDR3 bases are TGTGCCAGCTTAGTGGCGAGTGGTGGGGGGGAGCCCCAGCATTTT. Translated: CASLVASGGGEPQHF. V and J are TRBV28 and TRBJ1-5, with D possibly being TRBD1 (5 bases). Per the germline V gene, CDR1 is MDHEN and CDR2 is SYDVKM. With 8 bases removed from V and 8 bases from J, the gap between germline ends came to 22 bases. CDR3 size: 15 residues.

V and J are TRBV19 and TRBJ1-6; 7 nucleotides match TRBD1. The CDR3 is 15 amino acids. The germline CDR1 and CDR2 sequences are LNHDA and SQIVND (reference sequence). The J segment lost 6 bases and the V segment lost 2 bases, leaving 4 bases of the junction unmatched. CDR3 region: CASSITGAFNSPLHF. The DNA for the CDR3 is TGTGCCAGTAGTATAACAGGGGCATTTAATTCACCCCTCCACTTT.

V and J are TRBV9 and TRBJ1-1; no clear D gene. Germline lookup yields CDR1 SGDLS and CDR2 YYNGEE. The CDR3 consists of 13 residues. V lost 4 bases to trimming and J lost 3 bases, with 10 bases between them. The CDR3 region is CASSSKSYTEAFF. Here the CDR3 DNA reads TGTGCCAGCAGCTCTAAGAGTTACACTGAAGCTTTCTTT.

The chain carries TRBV7-2 and TRBJ1-1; D possibly corresponds to TRBD1 (6 bases). This CDR3 comprises 13 residues. Germline CDR1 is SGHTA and CDR2 is FQGNSA. The V gene lost 5 bases and the J gene lost 3 bases, with 10 bases spanning the gap. In DNA form, the CDR3 reads TGTGCCAGCAGCCGGGACATATACACTGAAGCTTTCTTT. Protein product: CASSRDIYTEAFF.

The chain couples TRBV2 to TRBJ1-1; 10 bases agree with TRBD1. The CDR3 consists of 13 residues. CDR1 is SNHLY, CDR2 FYNNEI, per germline. V trimming: 6 bases; J trimming: 5 bases; junction bases outside the gene matches: 3. The chain's CDR3 is CASSADRGTEAFF. In DNA, the CDR3 is TGTGCCAGCAGCGCGGACAGGGGGACTGAAGCTTTCTTT.

The rearrangement links TRBV5-1 to TRBJ1-1; D call uncertain. The CDR3 is made up of 13 amino acids. From germline, CDR1 is SGHRS and CDR2 YFSETQ. V was pared by 6 bases and J by 6 bases, with 15 bases between. The DNA of the CDR3 is TGCGCCAGCAACAAGGGAGGAGAGGCTGAAGCTTTCTTT. It codes for CASNKGGEAEAFF.

The J gene is TRBJ1-2, the V gene TRBV29-1; 7 bases are a match to TRBD1. The V gene end was trimmed by 0 bases and the J gene end by 8 bases; junction bases not matched to a gene: 3. Germline V CDR1 and CDR2: SQVTM, ANQGSEA. This CDR3 spans 12 amino acids. CDR3 bases: TGCAGCGTTGAAGATGCAGGGGGAGGCTACACCTTC. This codes for CSVEDAGGGYTF.

The chain has TRBV18 and TRBJ1-2; TRBD1 aligns across 9 bases. The germline CDR1 and CDR2 sequences are KGHSH and LQKENI. There are 15 residues in the CDR3. Trimming at V came to 5 bases and at J to 4 bases, leaving 8 bases not matched to a gene. CDR3 in amino acids: CASSGDRDNSYGYTF. The CDR3 DNA reads as TGTGCCAGCTCAGGGGACAGGGACAACAGCTATGGCTACACCTTC.

The V gene is TRBV28, the J gene TRBJ2-7; TRBD1 agrees at 8 bases. Losses at the gene ends were 8 bases for V and 5 bases for J; bases not matched to a gene: 8. The CDR3 has 13 residues. The germline V gene has CDR1 MDHEN and CDR2 SYDVKM. CDR3 in DNA: TGTGCCAGCCGGAGACAGGGGTCGGACGAGCAGTACTTC. The encoded protein is CASRRQGSDEQYF.

The chain carries TRBV19 and TRBJ1-5; tentative D call: TRBD1 (6 bases). Germline loops: CDR1 LNHDA, CDR2 SQIVND (reference sequence). The CDR3 covers 14 residues. Trimming pared 6 bases from V and 1 base from J, leaving 10 bases between. DNA of the CDR3: TGTGCCAGTAGCACAGGGTGGAGCAATCAGCCCCAGCATTTT. Its protein is CASSTGWSNQPQHF.

The rearrangement links TRBV29-1 to TRBJ1-2, with 8 bases identical to TRBD1. CDR3 size: 14 residues. The V and J ends lost 2 bases and 7 bases, in that order; junction bases with no gene match: 9. Germline CDR1 and CDR2: SQVTM and ANQGSEA. CDR3 in amino acids: CSVERGTGLSGYTF. The CDR3 bases are TGCAGCGTTGAAAGGGGGACAGGTCTCTCTGGCTACACCTTC.

This clone was seen a handful of times. This specimen includes other DNA sequences encoding the same CDR3. CDR3 bases: TGTGCCAGCAGCTTCGGGGGCGGGGGGCAAGGGCCCCAGCATTTT. It is translated as CASSFGGGGQGPQHF. The chain links TRBV7-9 to TRBJ1-5, with D tentatively TRBD1 (6 bases). CDR1 SEHNR and CDR2 FQNEAQ come from the germline V gene (reference sequence). V lost 3 bases and J 9 bases, leaving 18 bases between the germline ends. The CDR3 has 15 amino acids. The full variable domain, with the rest looked up from reference TRBV7-9 and TRBJ1-5, is DTGVSQNPRHKITKRGQNVTFRCDPISEHNRLYWYRQTLGQGPEFLTYFQNEAQLEKSRLLSDRFSAERPKGSFSTLEIQRTEQGDSAMYLCASSFGGGGQGPQHFGDGTRLSIL.

The J gene is TRBJ1-1, the V gene TRBV7-3, with D maybe TRBD1 (5 bases). V was trimmed by 4 bases and J by 7 bases, leaving 13 bases between them. Germline CDR1 reads SGHTA; CDR2 reads FQGTGA. This CDR3 is built from 13 residues. DNA of the CDR3: TGTGCCAGCAGCTCACTTGTGGGGGGTGAAGCTTTCTTT. Amino acids: CASSSLVGGEAFF.

V is TRBV7-9 and J is TRBJ1-3, with a possible D match to TRBD1 (6 bases). The CDR3 has 16 residues. The V end was cut by 5 bases, the J end by 3 bases, with 17 bases between. Looked up from germline, CDR1 is SEHNR and CDR2 is FQNEAQ (reference sequence). The CDR3 DNA sequence: TGTGCCAGCAGCCCCGATCTTGGGGGCTATGGAAACACCATATATTTT. Translating gives CASSPDLGGYGNTIYF.

The rearrangement links TRBV7-9 to TRBJ1-2, with D perhaps TRBD1 (5 bases). V gave up 1 base and J gave up 6 bases, with 12 bases separating them. Looked up from germline, CDR1 is SEHNR and CDR2 is FQNEAQ (reference sequence). CDR3 size: 14 residues. CDR3 nucleotides: TGTGCCAGCAGCTTAGGTGGGGGGGAGAATGGCTACACCTTC. Protein product: CASSLGGGENGYTF.

This clone was found once. This sequence joins TRBV6-1 and TRBJ1-2; possibly TRBD1 for D (5 bases). This CDR3 comprises 15 residues. V gave up 3 bases and J gave up 3 bases, with 14 bases separating them. Germline V gene sequence: CDR1 MNHNS, CDR2 SASEGT. The CDR3 DNA reads as TGTGCCAGCAGTGATGCGGGGGGGGACTACTATGGCTACACCTTC. Translated: CASSDAGGDYYGYTF.